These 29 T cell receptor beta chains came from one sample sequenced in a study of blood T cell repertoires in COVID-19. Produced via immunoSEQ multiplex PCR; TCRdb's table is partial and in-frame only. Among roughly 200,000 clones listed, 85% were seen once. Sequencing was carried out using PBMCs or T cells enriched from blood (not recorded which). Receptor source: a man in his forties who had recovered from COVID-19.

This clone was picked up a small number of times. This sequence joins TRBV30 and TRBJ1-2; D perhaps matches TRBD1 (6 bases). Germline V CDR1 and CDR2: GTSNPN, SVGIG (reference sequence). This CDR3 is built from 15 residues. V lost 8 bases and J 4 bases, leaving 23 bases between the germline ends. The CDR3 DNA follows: TGTGCCAACCATCCCAGGGGCGGCGGGAGCTATGGCTACACCTTC. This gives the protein CANHPRGGGSYGYTF.

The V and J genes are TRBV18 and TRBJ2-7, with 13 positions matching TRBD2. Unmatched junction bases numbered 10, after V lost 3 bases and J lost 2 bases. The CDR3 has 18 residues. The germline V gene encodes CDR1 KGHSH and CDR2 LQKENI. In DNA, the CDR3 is TGTGCCAGCTCACCGGCGATATCACTAGCGGGAGGGACCTACGAGCAGTACTTC. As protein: CASSPAISLAGGTYEQYF. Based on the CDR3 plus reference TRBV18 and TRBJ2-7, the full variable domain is NAGVMQNPRHLVRRRGQEARLRCSPMKGHSHVYWYRQLPEEGLKFMVYLQKENIIDESGMPKERFSAEFPKEGPSILRIQQVVRGDSAAYFCASSPAISLAGGTYEQYFGPGTRLTVT.

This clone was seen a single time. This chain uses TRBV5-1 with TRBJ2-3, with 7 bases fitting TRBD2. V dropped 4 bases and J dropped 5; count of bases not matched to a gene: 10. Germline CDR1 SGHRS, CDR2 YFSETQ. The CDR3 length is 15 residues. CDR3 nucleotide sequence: TGCGCCAGCAGCGTAGGGCGGGGGAGAGGAGATACGCAGTATTTT. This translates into CASSVGRGRGDTQYF.

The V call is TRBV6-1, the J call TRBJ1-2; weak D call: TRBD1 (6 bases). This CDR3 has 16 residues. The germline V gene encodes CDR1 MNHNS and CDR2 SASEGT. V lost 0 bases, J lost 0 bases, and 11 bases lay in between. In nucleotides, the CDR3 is TGTGCCAGCAGTGAAGCGTCGGCAGGGGCTAACTATGGCTACACCTTC. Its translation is CASSEASAGANYGYTF.

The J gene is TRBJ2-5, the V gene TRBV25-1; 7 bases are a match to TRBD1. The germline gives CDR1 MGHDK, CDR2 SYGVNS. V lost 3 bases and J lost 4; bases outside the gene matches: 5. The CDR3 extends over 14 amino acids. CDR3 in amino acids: CASSDPDRTETQYF. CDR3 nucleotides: TGTGCCAGCAGTGACCCGGACAGGACAGAGACCCAGTACTTC.

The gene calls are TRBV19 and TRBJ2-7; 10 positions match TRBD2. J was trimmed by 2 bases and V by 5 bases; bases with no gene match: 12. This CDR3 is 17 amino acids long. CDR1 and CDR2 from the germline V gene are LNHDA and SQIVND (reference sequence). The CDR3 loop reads CASSPHGTSVDPYEQYF. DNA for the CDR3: TGTGCCAGTAGTCCCCACGGGACTAGCGTAGATCCCTACGAGCAGTACTTC.

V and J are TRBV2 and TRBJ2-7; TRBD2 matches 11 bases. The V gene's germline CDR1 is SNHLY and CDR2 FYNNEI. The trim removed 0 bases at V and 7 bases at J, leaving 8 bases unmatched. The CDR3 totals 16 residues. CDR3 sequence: CASSEAWPSGRYEQYF. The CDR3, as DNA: TGTGCCAGCAGTGAAGCTTGGCCTAGCGGGAGGTATGAGCAGTACTTC. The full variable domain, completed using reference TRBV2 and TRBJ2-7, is EPEVTQTPSHQVTQMGQEVILRCVPISNHLYFYWYRQILGQKVEFLVSFYNNEISEKSEIFDDQFSVERPDGSNFTLKIRSTKLEDSAMYFCASSEAWPSGRYEQYFGPGTRLTVT.

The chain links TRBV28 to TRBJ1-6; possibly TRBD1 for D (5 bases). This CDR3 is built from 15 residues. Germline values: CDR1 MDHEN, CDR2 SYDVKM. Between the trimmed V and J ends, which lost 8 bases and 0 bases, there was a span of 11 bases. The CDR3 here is CASAGGSSYNSPLHF. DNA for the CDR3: TGTGCCAGCGCGGGGGGGAGCTCCTATAATTCACCCCTCCACTTT.

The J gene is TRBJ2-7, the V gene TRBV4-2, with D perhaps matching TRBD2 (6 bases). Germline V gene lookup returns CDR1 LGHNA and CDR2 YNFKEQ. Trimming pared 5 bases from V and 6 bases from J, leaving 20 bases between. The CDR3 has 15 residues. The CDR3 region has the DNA TGTGCCAGCAGCGGGGACTCAGGACCCACCGGCGAGCAGTACTTC. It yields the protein CASSGDSGPTGEQYF.

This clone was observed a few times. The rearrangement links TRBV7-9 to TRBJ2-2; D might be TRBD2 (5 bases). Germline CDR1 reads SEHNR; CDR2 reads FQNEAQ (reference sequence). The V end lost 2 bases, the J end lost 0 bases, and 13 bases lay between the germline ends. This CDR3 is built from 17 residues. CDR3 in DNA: TGTGCCAGCAGCTTAAATCAGGCGGGCCCGAACACCGGGGAGCTGTTTTTT. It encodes CASSLNQAGPNTGELFF.

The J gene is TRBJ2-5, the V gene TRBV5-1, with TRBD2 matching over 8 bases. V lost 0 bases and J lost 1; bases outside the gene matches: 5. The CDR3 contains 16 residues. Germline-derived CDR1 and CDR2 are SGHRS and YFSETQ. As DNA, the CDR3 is TGCGCCAGCAGCTTGGGCTTAGCGGGAACCCAAGAGACCCAGTACTTC. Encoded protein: CASSLGLAGTQETQYF.

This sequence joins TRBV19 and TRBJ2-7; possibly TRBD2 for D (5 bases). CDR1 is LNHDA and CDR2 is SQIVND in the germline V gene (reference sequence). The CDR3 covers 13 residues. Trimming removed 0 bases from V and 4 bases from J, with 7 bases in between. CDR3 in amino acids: CASSIDGGYEQYF. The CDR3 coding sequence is TGTGCCAGTAGTATAGATGGAGGATACGAGCAGTACTTC.

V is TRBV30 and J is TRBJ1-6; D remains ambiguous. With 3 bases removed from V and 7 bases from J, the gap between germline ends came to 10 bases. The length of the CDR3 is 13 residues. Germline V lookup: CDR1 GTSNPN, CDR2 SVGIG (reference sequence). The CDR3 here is CAWRSDANSPLHF. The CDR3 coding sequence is TGTGCCTGGAGGTCCGATGCGAATTCACCCCTCCACTTT.

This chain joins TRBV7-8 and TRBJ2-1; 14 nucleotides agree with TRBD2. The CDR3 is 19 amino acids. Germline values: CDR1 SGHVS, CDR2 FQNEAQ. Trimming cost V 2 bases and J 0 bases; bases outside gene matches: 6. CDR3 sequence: CASSLLGLAGGSSYNEQFF. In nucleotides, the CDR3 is TGTGCCAGCAGCTTACTAGGACTAGCGGGAGGAAGCTCCTACAATGAGCAGTTCTTC.

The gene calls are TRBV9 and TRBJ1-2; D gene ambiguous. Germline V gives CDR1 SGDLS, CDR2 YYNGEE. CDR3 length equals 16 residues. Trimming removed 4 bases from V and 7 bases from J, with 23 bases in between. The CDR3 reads CASSPSSPRTPFGYTF. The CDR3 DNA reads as TGTGCCAGCAGCCCCTCCAGTCCCCGTACCCCCTTTGGCTACACCTTC.

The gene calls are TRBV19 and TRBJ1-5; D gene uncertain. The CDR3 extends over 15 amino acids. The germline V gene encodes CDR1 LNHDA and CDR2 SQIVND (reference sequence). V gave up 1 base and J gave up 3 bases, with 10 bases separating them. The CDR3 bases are TGTGCCAGTAGTATAGGCTCACAGTCCAATCAGCCCCAGCATTTT. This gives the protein CASSIGSQSNQPQHF.

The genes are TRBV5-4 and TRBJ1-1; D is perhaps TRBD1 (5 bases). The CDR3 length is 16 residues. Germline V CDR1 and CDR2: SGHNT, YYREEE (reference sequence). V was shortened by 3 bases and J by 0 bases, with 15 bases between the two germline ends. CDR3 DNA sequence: TGTGCCAGCAGCTATGGGGGGTCTCTCCTGAACACTGAAGCTTTCTTT. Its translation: CASSYGGSLLNTEAFF.

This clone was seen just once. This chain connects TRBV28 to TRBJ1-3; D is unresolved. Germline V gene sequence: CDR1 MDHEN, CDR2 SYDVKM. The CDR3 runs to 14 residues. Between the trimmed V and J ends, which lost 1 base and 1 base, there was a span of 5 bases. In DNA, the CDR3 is TGTGCCAGCAGTTTATACATTTCTGGAAACACCATATATTTT. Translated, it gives CASSLYISGNTIYF.

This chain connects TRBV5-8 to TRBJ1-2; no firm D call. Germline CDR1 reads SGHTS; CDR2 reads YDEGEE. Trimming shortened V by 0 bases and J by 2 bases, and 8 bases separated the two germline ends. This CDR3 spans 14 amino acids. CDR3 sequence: CASSLAPGNYGYTF. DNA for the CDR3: TGTGCCAGCAGCTTGGCCCCGGGGAACTATGGCTACACCTTC.

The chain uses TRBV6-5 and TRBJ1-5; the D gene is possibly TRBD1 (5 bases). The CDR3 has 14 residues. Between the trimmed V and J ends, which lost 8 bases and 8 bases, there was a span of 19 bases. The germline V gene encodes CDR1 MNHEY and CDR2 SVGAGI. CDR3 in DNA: TGTGCCAGCCGATCCGGGGGTATACGGGAGCCCCAGCATTTT. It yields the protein CASRSGGIREPQHF.

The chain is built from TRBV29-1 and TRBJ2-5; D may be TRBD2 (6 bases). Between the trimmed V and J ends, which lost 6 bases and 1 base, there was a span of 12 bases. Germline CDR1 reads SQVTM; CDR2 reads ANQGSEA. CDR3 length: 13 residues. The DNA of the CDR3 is TGCAGCGTGGGAGGACCCTTCCAAGAGACCCAGTACTTC. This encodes CSVGGPFQETQYF.

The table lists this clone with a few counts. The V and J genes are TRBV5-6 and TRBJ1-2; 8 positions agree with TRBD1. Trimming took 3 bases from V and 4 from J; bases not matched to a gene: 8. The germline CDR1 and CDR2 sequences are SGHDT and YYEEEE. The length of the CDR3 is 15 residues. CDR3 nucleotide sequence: TGTGCCAGCAGCTCCACGGACAGGGCCAGCTATGGCTACACCTTC. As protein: CASSSTDRASYGYTF.

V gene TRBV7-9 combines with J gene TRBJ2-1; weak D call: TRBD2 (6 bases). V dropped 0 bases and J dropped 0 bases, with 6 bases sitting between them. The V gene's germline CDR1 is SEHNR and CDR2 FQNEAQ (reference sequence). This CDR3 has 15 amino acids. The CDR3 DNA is TGTGCCAGCAGCTTAGCGACTAGCTCCTACAATGAGCAGTTCTTC. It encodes CASSLATSSYNEQFF.

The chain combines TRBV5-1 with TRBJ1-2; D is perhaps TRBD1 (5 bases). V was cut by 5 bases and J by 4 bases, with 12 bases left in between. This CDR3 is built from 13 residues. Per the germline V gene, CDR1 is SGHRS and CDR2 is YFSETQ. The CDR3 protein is CASSRGLLYGYTF. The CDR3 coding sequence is TGCGCCAGCAGTAGGGGTTTGCTCTATGGCTACACCTTC. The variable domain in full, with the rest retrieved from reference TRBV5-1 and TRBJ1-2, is KAGVTQTPRYLIKTRGQQVTLSCSPISGHRSVSWYQQTPGQGLQFLFEYFSETQRNKGNFPGRFSGRQFSNSRSEMNVSTLELGDSALYLCASSRGLLYGYTFGSGTRLTVV.

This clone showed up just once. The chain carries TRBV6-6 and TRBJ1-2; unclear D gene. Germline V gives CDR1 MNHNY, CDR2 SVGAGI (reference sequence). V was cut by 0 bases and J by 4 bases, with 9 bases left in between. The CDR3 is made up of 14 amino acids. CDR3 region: CASSYSGDTYGYTF. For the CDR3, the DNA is TGTGCCAGCAGTTACTCGGGCGATACCTATGGCTACACCTTC.

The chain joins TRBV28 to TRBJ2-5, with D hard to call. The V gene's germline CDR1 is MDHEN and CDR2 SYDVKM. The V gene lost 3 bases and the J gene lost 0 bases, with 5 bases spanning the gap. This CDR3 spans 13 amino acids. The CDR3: CASSFVNQETQYF. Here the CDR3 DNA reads TGTGCCAGCAGTTTTGTAAACCAAGAGACCCAGTACTTC.

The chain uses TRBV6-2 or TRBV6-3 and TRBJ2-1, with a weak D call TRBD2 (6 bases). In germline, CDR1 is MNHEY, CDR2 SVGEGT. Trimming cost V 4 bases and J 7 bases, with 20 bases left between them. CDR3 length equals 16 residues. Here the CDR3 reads CASSSNLRLAANEQFF. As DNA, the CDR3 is TGTGCCAGCAGTTCCAACCTCCGGTTAGCGGCTAATGAGCAGTTCTTC.

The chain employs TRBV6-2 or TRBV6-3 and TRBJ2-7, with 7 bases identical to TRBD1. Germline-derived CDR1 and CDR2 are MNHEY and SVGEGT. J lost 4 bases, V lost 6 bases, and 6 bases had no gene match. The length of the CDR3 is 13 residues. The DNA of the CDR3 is TGTGCCAGCAGCAACTACAGGGGTTACGAGCAGTACTTC. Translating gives CASSNYRGYEQYF.

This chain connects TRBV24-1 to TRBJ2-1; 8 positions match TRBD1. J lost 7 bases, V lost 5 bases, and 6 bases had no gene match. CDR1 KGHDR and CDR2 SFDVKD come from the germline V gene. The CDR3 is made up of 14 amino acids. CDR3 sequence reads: CATSAWTGRNEQFF. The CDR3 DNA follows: TGTGCCACCAGTGCTTGGACAGGGAGGAATGAGCAGTTCTTC.